This passage covers 22 T cell receptor beta chains from one sample sequenced in a study of blood T cells in healthy people across ages (dated by TCRdb to between 2014 and 2017). Library method: 5' RACE. The instrument given in TCRdb is Illumina HiSeq 2500. A second PCR of about 6 to 11 cycles was run with a J-beta primer mix and a sample-barcoded 5' primer. The public reads were reprocessed in TCRdb via fastp at Q25 and MiXCR, keeping in-frame beta chains. Rows are combined by CDR3 protein, so each entry shows the most common genes and DNA. A total of around 820,000 distinct CDR3 sequences appear in this sample, 25% of them only once. Of the sample, approximately 4% is held by the ten largest clones. The same data also contributed to another study, on T cells of mothers and their children.

Sequencing used blood. Receptors originate from a boy under 18 in good health.

The gene calls are TRBV20-1 and TRBJ2-3; 7 bases line up with TRBD2. The J segment lost 4 bases and the V segment lost 5 bases, leaving 9 bases of the junction unmatched. The CDR3 runs 14 residues. The germline V gene encodes CDR1 DFQATT and CDR2 SNEGSKA (reference sequence). The CDR3 DNA reads TGCAGTGCTCGACTAGCCCATTCGTCAGATACGCAGTATTTT. Translation gives CSARLAHSSDTQYF.

This clonotype was observed a few times. The CDR3 nucleotides read TGTGCCAGCACCCAGGCGTCGGGAATCTCCTATAATTCACCCCTCCACTTT. Translating gives CASTQASGISYNSPLHF. The chain has TRBV7-2 and TRBJ1-6, with unresolved D. Germline loops: CDR1 SGHTA, CDR2 FQGNSA. The CDR3 covers 17 residues. Trimming took 7 bases from V and 0 from J, leaving 16 bases between them.

The V gene is TRBV11-2, the J gene TRBJ1-1, with TRBD1 matching 9 bases. V was pared by 2 bases and J by 4 bases, with 8 bases of the junction left unmatched. CDR3 length equals 16 residues. Germline V gives CDR1 SGHAT, CDR2 FQNNGV. The chain's CDR3 is CASSLIQGARFTEAFF. Here the CDR3 DNA reads TGTGCCAGCAGCTTAATACAGGGGGCGCGTTTCACTGAAGCTTTCTTT.

This chain uses TRBV7-9 with TRBJ2-1, with unresolved D. This CDR3 has 15 residues. CDR1 SEHNR and CDR2 FQNEAQ come from the germline V gene (reference sequence). V dropped 3 bases and J dropped 5 bases, with 14 bases sitting between them. CDR3 sequence: CASSFRALVDNEQFF. CDR3 coding DNA: TGTGCCAGCAGCTTCCGGGCTCTTGTGGACAATGAGCAGTTCTTC.

The rearrangement links TRBV11-2 to TRBJ2-5; tentative D call: TRBD2 (5 bases). The germline V and J ends were trimmed by 1 base and 8 bases, with 14 bases remaining between them. In germline, CDR1 is SGHAT, CDR2 FQNNGV. The CDR3 covers 14 residues. The CDR3 sequence: CASSLVYQEVTQYF. DNA of the CDR3: TGTGCCAGCAGCTTAGTCTATCAGGAGGTTACCCAGTACTTC.

This clonotype was detected many times. This sequence joins TRBV9 and TRBJ2-3, with 10 bases matching TRBD2. The CDR3 has 15 residues. Trimming took 3 bases from V and 5 from J; bases not matched to a gene: 6. The germline gives CDR1 SGDLS, CDR2 YYNGEE. The CDR3 coding sequence is TGTGCCAGCAGCGAAGCGGGAGGGATGATAGATACGCAGTATTTT. It yields the protein CASSEAGGMIDTQYF.

This clonotype occurred a few times. The chain employs TRBV20-1 and TRBJ2-7; 10 bases agree with TRBD2. Trimming at V came to 3 bases and at J to 1 base, leaving 9 bases not matched to a gene. The CDR3 loop spans 16 amino acids. The germline gives CDR1 DFQATT, CDR2 SNEGSKA (reference sequence). CDR3 sequence: CSARVKAGGSSYEQYF. The CDR3 DNA follows: TGCAGTGCTAGGGTCAAAGCGGGGGGGAGTTCCTACGAGCAGTACTTC.

The chain links TRBV6-5 to TRBJ1-1; a weak D match, TRBD1 (6 bases). Trimming stripped 1 base from V and 0 bases from J, with 12 bases between. This CDR3 contains 16 residues. Germline assignment: CDR1 MNHEY and CDR2 SVGAGI. CDR3 region: CASSYFGTNMNTEAFF. CDR3 nucleotides: TGTGCCAGCAGTTACTTTGGGACAAATATGAACACTGAAGCTTTCTTT.

This sequence joins TRBV28 and TRBJ2-1; D gene uncertain. The length of the CDR3 is 13 residues. Germline lookup yields CDR1 MDHEN and CDR2 SYDVKM. V was pared by 2 bases and J by 4 bases, with 6 bases between. The chain's CDR3 is CASSLRLYNEQFF. The CDR3 DNA reads as TGTGCCAGCAGTTTACGACTTTACAATGAGCAGTTCTTC.

This chain joins TRBV4-2 and TRBJ1-6; possibly TRBD1 for D (5 bases). V was clipped by 0 bases and J by 8 bases, with 8 bases between them. Germline V CDR1 and CDR2: LGHNA, YNFKEQ. The CDR3 has 14 amino acids. CDR3 region: CASSQDLGDSPLHF. The CDR3 bases are TGTGCCAGCAGCCAAGACCTGGGGGATTCACCCCTCCACTTT.

This clonotype was detected only a few times. This chain links TRBV12-3 or TRBV12-4 with TRBJ1-2, with D possibly being TRBD1 (5 bases). The CDR3 has 14 residues. The V gene lost 7 bases and the J gene lost 4 bases, with 16 bases spanning the gap. CDR3 sequence (DNA): TGTGCCAGCACCGTAGCGGGGGGGGGCTATGGCTACACCTTC. It codes for CASTVAGGGYGYTF.

The gene calls are TRBV6-2 or TRBV6-3 and TRBJ1-4; D uncertain. The V and J ends lost 6 bases and 5 bases respectively, with 13 bases between them. The germline V gene has CDR1 MNHEY and CDR2 SVGEGT. CDR3 length: 14 amino acids. The CDR3 here is CASRSWTANEKLFF. CDR3 in DNA: TGTGCCAGCAGGAGTTGGACGGCCAATGAAAAACTGTTTTTT.

This chain joins TRBV6-1 and TRBJ1-2; 12 positions match TRBD1. V dropped 4 bases and J dropped 4; count of bases not matched to a gene: 10. The CDR3 extends over 17 amino acids. Per germline, CDR1 MNHNS and CDR2 SASEGT. The CDR3 protein is CASSGRGTGGFTYGYTF. The CDR3 DNA reads TGTGCCAGCAGTGGAAGGGGGACAGGGGGCTTCACCTATGGCTACACCTTC.

This clonotype has more than one count but fewer than ten. V usage is TRBV29-1 and J usage is TRBJ2-5, with TRBD1 matching over 10 bases. CDR1 is SQVTM, CDR2 ANQGSEA, per germline. The trim removed 4 bases at V and 5 bases at J, leaving 4 bases unmatched. The CDR3 has 13 amino acids. CDR3 amino acids: CSVARDRGETQYF. For the CDR3, the DNA is TGCAGCGTTGCCCGGGACAGGGGCGAGACCCAGTACTTC. The variable domain in full, completed from reference TRBV29-1 and TRBJ2-5, reads SAVISQKPSRDICQRGTSLTIQCQVDSQVTMMFWYRQQPGQSLTLIATANQGSEATYESGFVIDKFPISRPNLTFSTLTVSNMSPEDSSIYLCSVARDRGETQYFGPGTRLLVL.

V and J are TRBV20-1 and TRBJ1-6; 7 nucleotides agree with TRBD1. CDR1 DFQATT and CDR2 SNEGSKA come from the germline V gene (reference sequence). J gave up 6 bases and V 5 bases, and 7 bases lay outside the gene matches. The CDR3 length is 14 residues. The DNA of the CDR3 is TGCAGTGCTTATGCAGACAGGGCTAATTCACCCCTCCACTTT. Its protein product is CSAYADRANSPLHF.

V and J are TRBV13 and TRBJ2-7; 11 bases are shared with TRBD2. The CDR3 sequence is 15 residues long. The J segment lost 8 bases and the V segment lost 5 bases, leaving 11 bases of the junction unmatched. Germline V lookup: CDR1 PRHDT, CDR2 FYEKMQ (reference sequence). As DNA, the CDR3 is TGTGCCAGCAGCCCCACCACTAGCGGGAGTCGGCAGCAGTACTTC. Protein sequence: CASSPTTSGSRQQYF.

CDR3 nucleotides: TGTGCCAGCACCACCACGAGCAGGCACAATCAGCCCCAGCATTTT. Translation: CASTTTSRHNQPQHF. This rearrangement joins TRBV6-2 or TRBV6-3 to TRBJ1-5; D call uncertain. Trimming took 7 bases from V and 3 from J, leaving 16 bases between them. The CDR3 covers 15 residues. Germline CDR1 is MNHEY and CDR2 is SVGEGT.

This clonotype was found a few times. This rearrangement joins TRBV20-1 to TRBJ2-1; D remains unclear. V was clipped by 0 bases and J by 0 bases, with 9 bases between them. Germline V gene lookup returns CDR1 DFQATT and CDR2 SNEGSKA (reference sequence). The CDR3 totals 15 residues. The CDR3 spells CSAREDGNSYNEQFF. The CDR3 coding sequence is TGCAGTGCTAGAGAAGATGGGAACTCCTACAATGAGCAGTTCTTC.

The CDR3 spells CASSSSGTPYNEQFF. In DNA form, the CDR3 reads TGTGCCAGCAGCTCATCCGGGACACCCTACAATGAGCAGTTCTTC. V is TRBV7-9 and J is TRBJ2-1, with D possibly TRBD1 on 6 matching bases. The CDR3 has 15 residues. Per germline, CDR1 SEHNR and CDR2 FQNEAQ (reference sequence). Trimming took off 4 bases at V and 2 bases at J, with 12 bases between the two ends.

This clonotype was recorded a few times. The V gene is TRBV5-6, the J gene TRBJ2-5, with D unresolved. The germline gives CDR1 SGHDT, CDR2 YYEEEE. This CDR3 is built from 17 residues. With 5 bases removed from V and 2 bases from J, the gap between germline ends came to 22 bases. CDR3: CASSSGFFTPGQETQYF. The DNA of the CDR3 is TGTGCCAGCAGTTCAGGTTTTTTCACTCCTGGGCAAGAGACCCAGTACTTC.

This clonotype was observed a handful of times. J is TRBJ2-2 and V is TRBV29-1; 14 positions match TRBD2. This CDR3 has 16 amino acids. The V gene's germline CDR1 is SQVTM and CDR2 ANQGSEA. Losses at the gene ends were 7 bases for V and 4 bases for J; bases not matched to a gene: 8. The CDR3 sequence is CSARLAGGPGTGELFF. The CDR3 nucleotides are TGCAGCGCCCGACTAGCGGGAGGGCCAGGCACCGGGGAGCTGTTTTTT.

The genes are TRBV20-1 and TRBJ2-1; D remains ambiguous. The CDR3 is 15 amino acids. Trimming took 0 bases from V and 0 from J, leaving 9 bases between them. CDR1 is DFQATT and CDR2 is SNEGSKA in the germline V gene (reference sequence). The CDR3 nucleotides are TGCAGTGCTAGAGAATCAGCAAGCTCCTACAATGAGCAGTTCTTC. It yields the protein CSARESASSYNEQFF.